A selection of T cell receptor beta chains follows, all from one sample in a study of blood T cell repertoires in COVID-19. Only in-frame clones appear in the TCRdb table, and some are missing; sequencing was by immunoSEQ multiplex PCR. The sample contains roughly 150,000 clones, roughly four fifths of which appear only once. The sample was PBMCs or T cells enriched from blood (not recorded which). The receptors were gathered from a woman aged 18-29 years who had been exposed to COVID-19. The CDR3 runs from the conserved cysteine through the conserved F or W. Each record gives: V gene, D gene, J gene, clone size, CDR3 DNA, CDR3 protein. A D gene is named only where the DNA matches it firmly. Clone size is not always given. Where it is, it says once, few, many or a class for expanded clones.

V gene: TRBV5-6; D gene: NA; J gene: TRBJ2-5; clone size: NA; CDR3 DNA: TGTGCCAGCAGCCGGAGGAGGGTTCAGGAGACCCAGTACTTC; CDR3 protein: CASSRRRVQETQYF
V gene: TRBV6-1; D gene: NA; J gene: TRBJ2-7; clone size: NA; CDR3 DNA: TGTGCCAGCAGTGAAGCCGGGATGACCGGCGAGCAGTACTTC; CDR3 protein: CASSEAGMTGEQYF
V gene: TRBV19; D gene: NA; J gene: TRBJ1-5; clone size: few; CDR3 DNA: TGTGCCAGTAGTAGCCCGGGTGGGGGCGCGGGTCAGCCCCAGCATTTT; CDR3 protein: CASSSPGGGAGQPQHF
V gene: TRBV29-1; D gene: NA; J gene: TRBJ2-3; clone size: NA; CDR3 DNA: TGCAGCGTACGGAGCACAGATACGCAGTATTTT; CDR3 protein: CSVRSTDTQYF
V gene: TRBV2; D gene: TRBD1; J gene: TRBJ1-6; clone size: NA; CDR3 DNA: TGTGCCAGCAGTGAAGCTGGGGGACAGACCAATTCACCCCTCCACTTT; CDR3 protein: CASSEAGGQTNSPLHF
V gene: TRBV5-1; D gene: NA; J gene: TRBJ1-4; clone size: NA; CDR3 DNA: TGCGCCAGCAGCCCAGGACAGTATGCAACTAATGAAAAACTGTTTTTT; CDR3 protein: CASSPGQYATNEKLFF
V gene: TRBV27; D gene: NA; J gene: TRBJ2-7; clone size: NA; CDR3 DNA: TGTGCCAGCAGTTTATCTGGCCGGAGCTCCTACGAGCAGTACTTC; CDR3 protein: CASSLSGRSSYEQYF
V gene: TRBV5-1; D gene: NA; J gene: TRBJ2-1; clone size: NA; CDR3 DNA: TGCGCCAGCGGCCCGGGGCTAGCGCCAACCTACAATGAGCAGTTCTTC; CDR3 protein: CASGPGLAPTYNEQFF
V gene: TRBV18; D gene: TRBD2; J gene: TRBJ2-6; clone size: NA; CDR3 DNA: TGTGCCAGCTCACCGACCCCGGGGGGACTAGCGGGCCGAAGCTCTGGGGCCAACGTCCTGACTTTC; CDR3 protein: CASSPTPGGLAGRSSGANVLTF
V gene: TRBV2; D gene: NA; J gene: TRBJ2-7; clone size: NA; CDR3 DNA: TGTGCCAGCAGGGGGCGCCCCTCCTACGAGCAGTACTTC; CDR3 protein: CASRGRPSYEQYF
V gene: TRBV30; D gene: NA; J gene: TRBJ2-5; clone size: NA; CDR3 DNA: TGTGCCTGGAGTACAGTTGTGGTAACCCAGTACTTC; CDR3 protein: CAWSTVVVTQYF
V gene: TRBV9; D gene: TRBD2; J gene: TRBJ2-5; clone size: NA; CDR3 DNA: TGTGCCAGCAGCGTAGGTCTAGCGGGAGGCGGGGAGACCCAGTACTTC; CDR3 protein: CASSVGLAGGGETQYF
V gene: TRBV2; D gene: TRBD2; J gene: TRBJ2-7; clone size: NA; CDR3 DNA: TGTGCCAGCAGTGAGTTGGCGGGAGGGCCCGAGCAGTACTTC; CDR3 protein: CASSELAGGPEQYF
V gene: TRBV29-1; D gene: TRBD1; J gene: TRBJ1-1; clone size: NA; CDR3 DNA: TGCAGCGTTGAGGACAGGGCTGAAGCTTTCTTT; CDR3 protein: CSVEDRAEAFF
V gene: TRBV12-3/TRBV12-4; D gene: NA; J gene: TRBJ1-1; clone size: NA; CDR3 DNA: TGTGCCAGCAGTTTCAATTTGAACACTGAAGCTTTCTTT; CDR3 protein: CASSFNLNTEAFF